The 3 T cell receptor beta chains below all came from one sample that was sequenced in a study of control samples from healthy donors and cancer patients. Sequencing used immunoSEQ multiplex PCR; TCRdb keeps in-frame clones, though not all of them. Found here are 150,000 to 200,000 clones, around nine tenths of them singletons; the top ten hold roughly 1.5%. The specimen was blood. The source of these receptors is a young man in good health.

The chain combines TRBV9 with TRBJ2-3, with 9 bases that match TRBD1. The CDR3 loop spans 14 amino acids. Trimming removed 1 base from V and 7 bases from J; junction bases left unmatched: 4. CDR1 SGDLS and CDR2 YYNGEE come from the germline V gene. CDR3 DNA: TGTGCCAGCAGCGTACAACAGGGGGCGAATACGCAGTATTTT. This gives the protein CASSVQQGANTQYF. Filled out from reference TRBV9 and TRBJ2-3, the complete variable domain reads DSGVTQTPKHLITATGQRVTLRCSPRSGDLSVYWYQQSLDQGLQFLIQYYNGEERAKGNILERFSAQQFPDLHSELNLSSLELGDSALYFCASSVQQGANTQYFGPGTRLTVL.

This clone was detected once. The V call is TRBV9, the J call TRBJ2-1; perhaps TRBD2 as D (5 bases). This CDR3 has 16 residues. V dropped 0 bases and J dropped 2 bases, with 12 bases sitting between them. Germline V CDR1 and CDR2: SGDLS, YYNGEE. CDR3 in amino acids: CASSVEGEPTYNEQFF. CDR3 bases: TGTGCCAGCAGCGTAGAGGGAGAGCCTACCTACAATGAGCAGTTCTTC.

This clone was seen once. This rearrangement joins TRBV10-2 to TRBJ2-7; TRBD2 is a possible D gene (5 bases). Germline CDR1 reads WSHSY; CDR2 reads SAAADI. The CDR3 spans 13 residues. Trimming shortened V by 6 bases and J by 0 bases, and 9 bases separated the two germline ends. Written as DNA, the CDR3 is TGCGCCAGCAGCTCCACTAGCTCCTACGAGCAGTACTTC. It codes for CASSSTSSYEQYF.